This T cell receptor (beta chain) was sequenced in a study of cytomegalovirus exposure and HLA in healthy donors. General study points: Accounts indicate the classifier identified cytomegalovirus status with strong specificity and sensitivity. HLA restriction was apparent for most CMV-associated TCR beta chains in a later analysis. A later analysis linked a missense DCLRE1C variant to TCR beta V- and J-gene trimming.

PCR involved 60 Vbeta and 13 Jbeta primers. Assay used: immunoSEQ multiplex PCR; TCRdb lists only in-frame clones, some missing. The sample contains roughly 200,000 clones, roughly 88% of which appear only once. The CDR3 runs 15 residues. CDR1 is SGHRS and CDR2 is YFSETQ in the germline V gene. V gave up 3 bases and J gave up 2 bases, with 11 bases separating them. This clone has only one observation. What it recognizes is unknown. The chain links TRBV5-1 to TRBJ2-2, with D unresolved. The TCR was taken from a boy between 2 and 10 years old in good health and CMV-seronegative. Sequenced input: PBMCs. DNA for the CDR3: TGCGCCAGCAGCTCCCACAGCATAAACACCGGGGAGCTGTTTTTT. This gives the protein CASSSHSINTGELFF.